The sequence of this T cell receptor (beta chain) was determined in a study of cytomegalovirus exposure and HLA in healthy donors. Study observations and caveats: Among the sequence variants, a highly shared cluster was likely an artifact of sequencing. It was reported in a later analysis that an Asian-associated ancestry cluster showed fewer N-insertions than the roughly 670-donor mean.

There are 13 residues in the CDR3. Per germline, CDR1 LGHNA and CDR2 YSLEER. With 0 bases removed from V and 9 bases from J, the gap between germline ends came to 9 bases. 60 Vbeta and 13 Jbeta primers were used in PCR. TCRdb keeps only in-frame clones here, not all; method: immunoSEQ multiplex PCR. Its table records approximately 77,000 clones. In regard to this clone: The antigen is unknown.

The V and J genes are TRBV4-3 and TRBJ2-1; no clear D gene. Input material: PBMCs. The TCR comes from a man aged 25-45 years in good health and CMV-seronegative. The CDR3, as DNA: TGCGCCAGCAGCCAAGAGTCGCGGAGTGAGCAGTTCTTC. Amino acid sequence: CASSQESRSEQFF.